These 23 T cell receptor beta chains were all obtained from the same sample, sequenced in a study of CD8 T cells in ankylosing spondylitis. Regarding the study as a whole: A TCR beta motif made of fewer than ten highly homologous variants seemed typical of ankylosing spondylitis blood.

Antigens of these TCRs are unknown. TCRdb reprocessed the 5' RACE reads with MiXCR, giving one entry per CDR3 protein. The sample shows under 950,000 distinct CDR3 sequences, under 20% of them seen only once. The material sequenced was blood, either unsorted or a sorted T cell fraction (not recorded which). All receptors derive from a male donor with ankylosing spondylitis.

In its sample, this clonotype was seen a few times. V gene TRBV29-1 combines with J gene TRBJ2-3; TRBD2 is a possible D gene (5 bases). The CDR3 covers 13 residues. Germline V gives CDR1 SQVTM, CDR2 ANQGSEA. V gave up 7 bases and J gave up 3 bases, with 14 bases separating them. This chain's CDR3 is CSAVLDSTDTQYF. Written as DNA, the CDR3 is TGCAGCGCTGTACTAGATTCGACAGATACGCAGTATTTT.

The V gene is TRBV4-2, the J gene TRBJ2-1; 9 bases align to TRBD2. Looked up from germline, CDR1 is LGHNA and CDR2 is YNFKEQ. This CDR3 comprises 23 residues. The V gene end was trimmed by 0 bases and the J gene end by 1 base; junction bases not matched to a gene: 22. CDR3 bases: TGTGCCAGCAGCCAAGATTTTTTAGGTGTTGGTAGCGGGAGAATGCGGTCCTACAATGAGCAGTTCTTC. Translated: CASSQDFLGVGSGRMRSYNEQFF.

This clonotype has just a few counts. V gene TRBV5-1 combines with J gene TRBJ2-3; TRBD1 matches 8 bases. Germline CDR1 is SGHRS and CDR2 is YFSETQ. This CDR3 region has 14 residues. Losses at the gene ends were 6 bases for V and 0 bases for J; bases not matched to a gene: 3. The CDR3 nucleotides read TGCGCCAGCAAGACAGGGGTCAGCACAGATACGCAGTATTTT. Residues: CASKTGVSTDTQYF.

This clonotype was recorded a few times. The chain joins TRBV7-8 to TRBJ2-7; possibly TRBD1 for D (5 bases). This CDR3 is built from 13 residues. V was cut by 4 bases and J by 4 bases, with 11 bases left in between. The germline V gene has CDR1 SGHVS and CDR2 FQNEAQ. The DNA of the CDR3 is TGTGCCAGCAGCTCCGAGACAGCATACGAGCAGTACTTC. Amino acid sequence: CASSSETAYEQYF.

This clonotype was seen more than once but under ten times. Given a much more abundant clone one base away, this may be a read error. This chain uses TRBV21-1 with TRBJ2-2. TRBV21-1 is deemed a pseudogene. There are 10 residues in the CDR3. CDR3 in amino acids: CARGTGELFF. In DNA, the CDR3 is TGTGCCAGAGGGACCGGGGAGCTGTTTTTT.

This chain joins TRBV12-3 or TRBV12-4 and TRBJ2-6; 10 bases match TRBD1. This CDR3 is 17 amino acids long. With V trimmed by 4 bases and J by 2 bases, 5 bases remained unmatched. The CDR3 coding sequence is TGTGCCAGCAGTTCCGGGACAGGGGCCCCTGGGGCCAACGTCCTGACTTTC. Protein sequence: CASSSGTGAPGANVLTF.

The chain carries TRBV5-1 and TRBJ2-3; no firm D call. V lost 2 bases, J lost 0 bases, and 16 bases lay in between. Germline CDR1 SGHRS, CDR2 YFSETQ. The CDR3 is 17 residues long. In DNA form, the CDR3 reads TGCGCCAGCAGCTTCTCCCGGATACGTGCTAGCACAGATACGCAGTATTTT. Translating it yields CASSFSRIRASTDTQYF. Complete variable domain (other parts from reference TRBV5-1 and TRBJ2-3): KAGVTQTPRYLIKTRGQQVTLSCSPISGHRSVSWYQQTPGQGLQFLFEYFSETQRNKGNFPGRFSGRQFSNSRSEMNVSTLELGDSALYLCASSFSRIRASTDTQYFGPGTRLTVL.

In this sample, this clonotype turned up a few times. The V call is TRBV2, the J call TRBJ1-5; TRBD1 might be the D (5 bases). The CDR3 has 14 residues. Germline assignment: CDR1 SNHLY and CDR2 FYNNEI. Trimming removed 7 bases at V and 4 bases at J, with 14 bases between. The chain's CDR3 is CASNRQGVNQPQHF. The CDR3 DNA reads as TGTGCCAGCAATAGGCAGGGTGTTAATCAGCCCCAGCATTTT.

The J gene is TRBJ1-1, the V gene TRBV29-1; D call uncertain. Trimming cost V 1 base and J 6 bases, with 24 bases left between them. Per the germline V gene, CDR1 is SQVTM and CDR2 is ANQGSEA. CDR3 length equals 17 residues. The CDR3 spells CSVEGLIEAGSVPEAFF. CDR3 coding DNA: TGCAGCGTTGAAGGGTTGATCGAAGCAGGCTCAGTCCCTGAAGCTTTCTTT. Full variable domain (remainder filled in from reference TRBV29-1 and TRBJ1-1): SAVISQKPSRDICQRGTSLTIQCQVDSQVTMMFWYRQQPGQSLTLIATANQGSEATYESGFVIDKFPISRPNLTFSTLTVSNMSPEDSSIYLCSVEGLIEAGSVPEAFFGQGTRLTVV.

This sequence joins TRBV20-1 and TRBJ2-5; D is possibly TRBD2 (6 bases). With 3 bases removed from V and 9 bases from J, the gap between germline ends came to 8 bases. Looked up from germline, CDR1 is DFQATT and CDR2 is SNEGSKA (reference sequence). The CDR3 loop spans 10 amino acids. The CDR3 sequence: CSASREAQYF. The CDR3 DNA reads as TGCAGTGCTAGCAGGGAGGCCCAGTACTTC.

The table lists this clonotype with many counts. The genes are TRBV5-1 and TRBJ2-1; D gene ambiguous. Trimming shortened V by 2 bases and J by 5 bases, and 11 bases separated the two germline ends. The CDR3 length is 14 residues. CDR1 and CDR2 from the germline V gene are SGHRS and YFSETQ. The CDR3 loop reads CASSLGQINNEQFF. The CDR3 DNA reads TGCGCCAGCAGCTTAGGGCAGATAAACAATGAGCAGTTCTTC.

This clonotype was picked up many times. At one boundary the junction diverges from the germline segment, which might be a read error. The rearrangement joins TRBV25-1 to TRBJ2-1, with D uncertain. Germline CDR1 is MGHDK and CDR2 is SYGVNS. The length of the CDR3 is 12 residues. The CDR3 DNA is TGCGCCAGCAGTGAATCTTACAATGAGCAGTTCTTC. This sequence encodes CASSESYNEQFF.

In this sample, this clonotype turned up once. This CDR3 reads CASSYLPLGLAGGGETQYF. The DNA for the CDR3 is TGTGCCAGCAGTTACCTCCCTTTGGGACTAGCGGGAGGCGGAGAGACCCAGTACTTC. The chain links TRBV6-2 or TRBV6-3 to TRBJ2-5; 15 nucleotides align to TRBD2. The CDR3 covers 19 residues. Germline V gene sequence: CDR1 MNHEY, CDR2 SVGEGT. The junction had 11 bases not matched to a gene; V was cut back by 2 bases and J by 4 bases.

As DNA, the CDR3 is TGTGCCAGCAGTCCCCAGGGACTAGCCAATGAGCAGTTCTTC. This translates into CASSPQGLANEQFF. This chain uses TRBV2 with TRBJ2-1, with 9 bases matching TRBD2. The CDR3 has 14 residues. The germline V gene encodes CDR1 SNHLY and CDR2 FYNNEI. J lost 6 bases, V lost 5 bases, and 5 bases had no gene match.

The table lists this clonotype with a few counts. The rearrangement joins TRBV20-1 to TRBJ1-4, with TRBD1 as a possible D gene (6 bases). Trimming pared 5 bases from V and 7 bases from J, leaving 14 bases between. There are 13 residues in the CDR3. The germline V gene has CDR1 DFQATT and CDR2 SNEGSKA (reference sequence). As DNA, the CDR3 is TGCAGTGCTGGGGGTGGGGGGCCTGAAAAACTGTTTTTT. Its protein is CSAGGGGPEKLFF.

This clonotype was recorded many times. The chain has TRBV7-9 and TRBJ2-5, with a weak D call TRBD2 (6 bases). CDR1 and CDR2 (germline): SEHNR, FQNEAQ (reference sequence). CDR3 size: 14 residues. V dropped 8 bases and J dropped 0 bases, with 13 bases sitting between them. The CDR3 spells CASSPRDYQETQYF. The CDR3 DNA reads as TGTGCCAGCTCACCCCGGGACTACCAAGAGACCCAGTACTTC.

V gene TRBV29-1 combines with J gene TRBJ1-1; D unresolved. Trimming took 8 bases from V and 1 from J, leaving 8 bases between them. Germline loops: CDR1 SQVTM, CDR2 ANQGSEA. This CDR3 has 11 residues. As DNA, the CDR3 is TGCAGCATGACACAGAACACTGAAGCTTTCTTT. Protein sequence: CSMTQNTEAFF.

This clonotype came up a few times. This chain joins TRBV20-1 and TRBJ1-1; TRBD1 matches 11 bases. The junction had 4 bases not matched to a gene; V was cut back by 0 bases and J by 4 bases. CDR1 is DFQATT and CDR2 is SNEGSKA in the germline V gene (reference sequence). The CDR3 sequence is 15 residues long. This CDR3 reads CSARDRTGGSTEAFF. CDR3 DNA: TGCAGTGCTAGAGATAGGACAGGGGGCTCCACTGAAGCTTTCTTT.

V usage is TRBV5-1 and J usage is TRBJ2-1, with D tentatively TRBD2 (6 bases). V was clipped by 6 bases and J by 3 bases, with 13 bases between them. CDR1 and CDR2 (germline): SGHRS, YFSETQ. The CDR3 sequence is 14 residues long. Here the CDR3 reads CASMETSSYNEQFF. Here the CDR3 DNA reads TGCGCCAGCATGGAGACTAGTAGCTACAATGAGCAGTTCTTC. The variable domain in full, with the rest retrieved from reference TRBV5-1 and TRBJ2-1, is KAGVTQTPRYLIKTRGQQVTLSCSPISGHRSVSWYQQTPGQGLQFLFEYFSETQRNKGNFPGRFSGRQFSNSRSEMNVSTLELGDSALYLCASMETSSYNEQFFGPGTRLTVL.

The chain links TRBV11-2 to TRBJ2-7; TRBD2 might be the D (5 bases). The germline V and J ends were trimmed by 0 bases and 3 bases, with 9 bases remaining between them. The CDR3 covers 14 residues. Per germline, CDR1 SGHAT and CDR2 FQNNGV. CDR3 sequence (DNA): TGTGCCAGCAGCTTAGAGAGGACTCACTACGAGCAGTACTTC. Residues: CASSLERTHYEQYF.

Only a few counts were recorded for this clonotype. The chain employs TRBV29-1 and TRBJ1-1; D remains unclear. The V end was cut by 5 bases, the J end by 4 bases, with 8 bases between. The CDR3 length is 11 residues. Per germline, CDR1 SQVTM and CDR2 ANQGSEA. CDR3 nucleotide sequence: TGCAGCGTTCGATTGGTCACTGAAGCTTTCTTT. Translated, it gives CSVRLVTEAFF.

This clonotype was counted between two and nine times. V and J are TRBV6-5 and TRBJ1-6; possibly TRBD1 for D (5 bases). With 0 bases removed from V and 2 bases from J, the gap between germline ends came to 11 bases. Germline lookup yields CDR1 MNHEY and CDR2 SVGAGI. The CDR3 covers 17 residues. In nucleotides, the CDR3 is TGTGCCAGCAGTTACTCCGACAGTTCAACCTATAATTCACCCCTCCACTTT. Its protein is CASSYSDSSTYNSPLHF.

The rearrangement joins TRBV6-2 or TRBV6-3 to TRBJ1-2; D not certain. Per the germline V gene, CDR1 is MNHEY and CDR2 is SVGEGT. V shed 5 bases and J shed 6 bases, with 16 bases lying between them. This CDR3 is 14 amino acids long. DNA for the CDR3: TGTGCCAGCAGTCTCGACGGAGACTTCCATGGCTACACCTTC. The encoded protein is CASSLDGDFHGYTF.